Detailed here is one T cell receptor (beta chain). The antigen is undetermined. Positive CCR7 selection of CD45RO-negative cells yielded the naive CD8 cells, and terminally differentiated effector memory CD45RA+ cells were excluded. Clones were sequenced by immunoSEQ multiplex PCR, and TCRdb holds only the in-frame ones, with some missing. Among fewer than 1 million clones, about 96% were seen once, and the ten largest hold under 0.3%. V lost 8 bases, J lost 2 bases, and 6 bases stayed unmatched. CDR3 size: 13 residues. The germline CDR1 and CDR2 sequences are MDHEN and SYDVKM. This specimen comes from a study of shared clonotypes between healthy human individuals. Study details: Every donor yielded three CD4 naive, three CD4 memory, two CD8 naive and one CD8 memory plate. Broader study findings: Sampling involved blood alone; tissue repertoires likely differ. In general, naive subsets displayed greater estimated richness than memory subsets did. Incompleteness in sorted-subset sequencing, despite large depth, was shown by rarefaction.

The V and J genes are TRBV28 and TRBJ2-7, with TRBD2 matching over 7 bases. The sequencing input was naive CD8+ T cells sorted from blood. This receptor was identified in a man aged 30-40 years in good health. The CDR3 DNA follows: TGTGCCAGCCGAAGCGGGGCCCCCTACGAGCAGTACTTC. Its protein product is CASRSGAPYEQYF.